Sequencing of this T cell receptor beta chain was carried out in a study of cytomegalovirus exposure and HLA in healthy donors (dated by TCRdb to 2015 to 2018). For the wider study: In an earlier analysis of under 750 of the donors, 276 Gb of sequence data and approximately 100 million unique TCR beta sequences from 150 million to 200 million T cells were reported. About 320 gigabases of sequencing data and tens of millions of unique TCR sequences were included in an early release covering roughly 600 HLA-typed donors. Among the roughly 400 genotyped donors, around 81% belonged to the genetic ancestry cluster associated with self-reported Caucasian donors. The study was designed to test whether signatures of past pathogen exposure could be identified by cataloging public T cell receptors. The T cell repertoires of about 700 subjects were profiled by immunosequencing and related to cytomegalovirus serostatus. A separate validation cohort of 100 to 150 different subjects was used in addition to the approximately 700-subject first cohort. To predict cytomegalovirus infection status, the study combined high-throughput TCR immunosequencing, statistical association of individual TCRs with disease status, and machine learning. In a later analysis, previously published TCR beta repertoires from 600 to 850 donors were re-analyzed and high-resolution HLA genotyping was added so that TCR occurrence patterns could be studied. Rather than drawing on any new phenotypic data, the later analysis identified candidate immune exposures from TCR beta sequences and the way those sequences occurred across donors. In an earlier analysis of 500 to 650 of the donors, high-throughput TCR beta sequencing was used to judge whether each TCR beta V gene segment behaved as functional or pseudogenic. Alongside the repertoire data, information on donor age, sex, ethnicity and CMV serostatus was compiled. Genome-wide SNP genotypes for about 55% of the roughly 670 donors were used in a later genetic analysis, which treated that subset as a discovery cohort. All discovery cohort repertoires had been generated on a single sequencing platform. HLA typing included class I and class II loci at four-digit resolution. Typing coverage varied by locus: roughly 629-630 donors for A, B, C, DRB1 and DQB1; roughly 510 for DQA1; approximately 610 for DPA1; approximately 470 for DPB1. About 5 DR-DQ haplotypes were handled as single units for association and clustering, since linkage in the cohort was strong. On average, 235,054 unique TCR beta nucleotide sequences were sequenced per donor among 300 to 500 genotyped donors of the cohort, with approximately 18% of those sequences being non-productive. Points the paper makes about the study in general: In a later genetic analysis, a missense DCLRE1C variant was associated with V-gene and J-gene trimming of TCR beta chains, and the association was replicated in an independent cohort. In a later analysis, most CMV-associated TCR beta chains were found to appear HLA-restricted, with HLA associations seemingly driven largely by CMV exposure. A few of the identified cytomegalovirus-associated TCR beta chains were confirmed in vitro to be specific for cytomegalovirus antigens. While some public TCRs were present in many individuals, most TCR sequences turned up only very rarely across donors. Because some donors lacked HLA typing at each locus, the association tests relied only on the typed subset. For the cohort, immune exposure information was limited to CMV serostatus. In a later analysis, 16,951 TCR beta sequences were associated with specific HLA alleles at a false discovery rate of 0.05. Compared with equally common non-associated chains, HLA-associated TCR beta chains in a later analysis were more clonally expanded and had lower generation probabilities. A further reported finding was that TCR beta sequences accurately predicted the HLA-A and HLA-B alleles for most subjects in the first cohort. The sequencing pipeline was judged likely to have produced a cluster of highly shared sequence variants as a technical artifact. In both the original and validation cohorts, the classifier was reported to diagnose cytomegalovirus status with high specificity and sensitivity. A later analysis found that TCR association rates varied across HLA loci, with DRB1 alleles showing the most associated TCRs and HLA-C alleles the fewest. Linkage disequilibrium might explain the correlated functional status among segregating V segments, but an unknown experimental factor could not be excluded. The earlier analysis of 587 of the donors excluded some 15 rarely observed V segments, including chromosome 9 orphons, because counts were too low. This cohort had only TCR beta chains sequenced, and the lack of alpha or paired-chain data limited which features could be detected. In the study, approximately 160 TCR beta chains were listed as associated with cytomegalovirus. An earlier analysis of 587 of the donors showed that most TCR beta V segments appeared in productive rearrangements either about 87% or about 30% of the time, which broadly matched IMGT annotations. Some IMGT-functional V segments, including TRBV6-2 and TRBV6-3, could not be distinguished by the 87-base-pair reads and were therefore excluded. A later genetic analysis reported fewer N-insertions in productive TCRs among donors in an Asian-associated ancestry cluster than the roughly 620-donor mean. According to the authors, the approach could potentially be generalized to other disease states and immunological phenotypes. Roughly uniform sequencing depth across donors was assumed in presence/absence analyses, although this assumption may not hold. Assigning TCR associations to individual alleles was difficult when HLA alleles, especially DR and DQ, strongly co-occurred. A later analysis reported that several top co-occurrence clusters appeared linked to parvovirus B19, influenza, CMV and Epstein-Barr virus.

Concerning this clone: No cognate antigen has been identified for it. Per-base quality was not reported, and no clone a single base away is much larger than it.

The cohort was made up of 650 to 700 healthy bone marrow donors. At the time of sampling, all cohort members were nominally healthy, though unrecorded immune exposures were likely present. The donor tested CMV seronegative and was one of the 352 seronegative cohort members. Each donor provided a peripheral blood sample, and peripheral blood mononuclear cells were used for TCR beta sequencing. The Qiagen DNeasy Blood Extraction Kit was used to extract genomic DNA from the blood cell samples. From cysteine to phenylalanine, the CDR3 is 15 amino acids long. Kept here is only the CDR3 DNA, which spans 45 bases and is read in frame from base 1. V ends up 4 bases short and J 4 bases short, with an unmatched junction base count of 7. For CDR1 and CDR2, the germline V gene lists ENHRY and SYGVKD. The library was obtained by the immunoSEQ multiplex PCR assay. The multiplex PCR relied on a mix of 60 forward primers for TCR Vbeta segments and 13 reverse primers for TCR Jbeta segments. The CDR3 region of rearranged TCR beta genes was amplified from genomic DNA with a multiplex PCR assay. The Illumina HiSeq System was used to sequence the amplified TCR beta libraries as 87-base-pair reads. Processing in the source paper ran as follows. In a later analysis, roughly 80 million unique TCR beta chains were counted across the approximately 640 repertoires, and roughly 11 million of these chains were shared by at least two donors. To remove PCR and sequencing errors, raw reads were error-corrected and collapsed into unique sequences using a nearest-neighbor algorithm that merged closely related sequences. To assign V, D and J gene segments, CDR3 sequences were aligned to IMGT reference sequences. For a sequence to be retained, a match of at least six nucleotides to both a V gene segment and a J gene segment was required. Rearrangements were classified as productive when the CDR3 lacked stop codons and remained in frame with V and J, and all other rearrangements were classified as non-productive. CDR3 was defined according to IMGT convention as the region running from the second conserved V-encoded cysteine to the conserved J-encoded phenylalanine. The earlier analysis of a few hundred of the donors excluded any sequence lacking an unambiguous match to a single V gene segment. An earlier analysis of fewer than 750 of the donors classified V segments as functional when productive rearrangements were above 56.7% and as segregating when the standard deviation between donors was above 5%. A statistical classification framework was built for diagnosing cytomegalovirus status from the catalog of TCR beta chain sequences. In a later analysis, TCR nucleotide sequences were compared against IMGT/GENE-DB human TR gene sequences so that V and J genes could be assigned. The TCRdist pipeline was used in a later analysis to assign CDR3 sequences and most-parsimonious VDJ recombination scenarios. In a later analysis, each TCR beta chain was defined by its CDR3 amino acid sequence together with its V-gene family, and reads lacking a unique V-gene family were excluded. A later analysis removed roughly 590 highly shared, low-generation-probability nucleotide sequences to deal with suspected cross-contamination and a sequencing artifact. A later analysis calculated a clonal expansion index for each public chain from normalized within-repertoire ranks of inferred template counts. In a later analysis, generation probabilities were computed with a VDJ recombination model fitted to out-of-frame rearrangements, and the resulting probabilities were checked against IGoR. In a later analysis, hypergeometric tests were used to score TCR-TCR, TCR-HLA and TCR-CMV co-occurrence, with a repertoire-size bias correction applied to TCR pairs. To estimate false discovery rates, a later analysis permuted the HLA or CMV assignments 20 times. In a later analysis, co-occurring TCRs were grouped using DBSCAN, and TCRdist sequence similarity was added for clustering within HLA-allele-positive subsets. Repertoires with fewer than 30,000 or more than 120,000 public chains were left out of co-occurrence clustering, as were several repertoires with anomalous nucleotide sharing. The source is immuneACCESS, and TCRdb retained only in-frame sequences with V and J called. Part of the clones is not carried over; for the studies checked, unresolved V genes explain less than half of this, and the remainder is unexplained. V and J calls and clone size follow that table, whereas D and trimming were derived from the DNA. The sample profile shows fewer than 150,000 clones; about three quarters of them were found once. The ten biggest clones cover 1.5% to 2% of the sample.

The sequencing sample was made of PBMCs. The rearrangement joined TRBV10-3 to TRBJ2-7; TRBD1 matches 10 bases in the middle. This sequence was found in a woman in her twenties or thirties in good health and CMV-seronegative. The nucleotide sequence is TGTGCCATCAGTGCCCGACAGGGGGCGGAGTACGAGCAGTACTTC. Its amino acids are CAISARQGAEYEQYF.